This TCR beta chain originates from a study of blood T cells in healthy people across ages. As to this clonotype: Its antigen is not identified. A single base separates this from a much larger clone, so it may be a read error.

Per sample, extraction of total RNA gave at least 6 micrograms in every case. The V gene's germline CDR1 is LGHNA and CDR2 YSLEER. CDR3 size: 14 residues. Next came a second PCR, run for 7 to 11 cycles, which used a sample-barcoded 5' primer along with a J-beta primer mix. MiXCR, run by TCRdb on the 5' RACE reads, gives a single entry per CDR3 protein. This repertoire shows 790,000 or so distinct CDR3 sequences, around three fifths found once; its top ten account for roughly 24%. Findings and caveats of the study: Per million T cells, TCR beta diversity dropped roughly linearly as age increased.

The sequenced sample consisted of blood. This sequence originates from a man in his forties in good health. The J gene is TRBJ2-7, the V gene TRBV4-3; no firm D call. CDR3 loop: CASSQGTGSYGQYF. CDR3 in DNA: TGCGCCAGCAGCCAAGGGACCGGCTCCTACGGGCAGTACTTC.